This T cell receptor (beta chain) originates from a study of somatic mutations in cytotoxic T cells in rheumatoid arthritis. Study-level results: Clonality measured in CD8+ T cells did not differ significantly between rheumatoid arthritis patients and age-matched healthy controls.

The CDR3 is 17 residues long. Germline CDR1 SEHNR, CDR2 FQNEAQ (reference sequence). V dropped 1 base and J dropped 2 bases, with 17 bases sitting between them. Comment on this clone: Its antigen remains unidentified.

Clones were sequenced by immunoSEQ multiplex PCR, and TCRdb holds only the in-frame ones, with some missing. The table records 3,500 to 5,000 clones, about four fifths of them present only once. The sequence derives from a woman aged 55-70 years with rheumatoid arthritis. Sequenced material: CD8+ T cells sorted from blood. This chain joins TRBV7-9 and TRBJ1-1; tentatively, D is TRBD1 (5 bases). The CDR3 spells CASSLGKPRGLNTEAFF. The CDR3 DNA follows: TGTGCCAGCAGCTTAGGCAAACCCCGGGGGTTAAACACTGAAGCTTTCTTT.